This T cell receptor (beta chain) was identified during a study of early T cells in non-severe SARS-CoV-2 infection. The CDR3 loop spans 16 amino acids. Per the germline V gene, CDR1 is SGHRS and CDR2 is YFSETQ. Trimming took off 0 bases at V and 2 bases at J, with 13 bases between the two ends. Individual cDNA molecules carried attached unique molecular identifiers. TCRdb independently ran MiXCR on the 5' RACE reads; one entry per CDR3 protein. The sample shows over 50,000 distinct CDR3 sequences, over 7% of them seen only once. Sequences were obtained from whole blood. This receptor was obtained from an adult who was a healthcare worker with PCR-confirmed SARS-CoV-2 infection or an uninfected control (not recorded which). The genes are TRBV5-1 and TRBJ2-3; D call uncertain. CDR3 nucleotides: TGCGCCAGCAGCTTGGTCGGCAGCAAACTCACAGATACGCAGTATTTT. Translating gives CASSLVGSKLTDTQYF.